The source of this T cell receptor beta chain is a study of T cell responses to AZD1222 COVID-19 vaccine. The repertoire was sequenced with immunoSEQ multiplex PCR; TCRdb's copy has only in-frame clones and lacks some. The sample holds around 110,000 clones, 92% seen once. The length of the CDR3 is 13 residues. Germline V CDR1 and CDR2: LNHDA, SQIVND (reference sequence). Trimming pared 5 bases from V and 6 bases from J, leaving 14 bases between. This receptor was taken from an adult who received the AZD1222 COVID-19 vaccine. The input for sequencing was peripheral blood, taken 28 days after the second AZD1222 dose. The V call is TRBV19, the J call TRBJ2-7; the D gene could be TRBD1 or TRBD2 (5 bases each). CDR3: CASSSQGVGEQYF. The CDR3 coding sequence is TGTGCCAGTAGTTCTCAGGGAGTTGGCGAGCAGTACTTC.